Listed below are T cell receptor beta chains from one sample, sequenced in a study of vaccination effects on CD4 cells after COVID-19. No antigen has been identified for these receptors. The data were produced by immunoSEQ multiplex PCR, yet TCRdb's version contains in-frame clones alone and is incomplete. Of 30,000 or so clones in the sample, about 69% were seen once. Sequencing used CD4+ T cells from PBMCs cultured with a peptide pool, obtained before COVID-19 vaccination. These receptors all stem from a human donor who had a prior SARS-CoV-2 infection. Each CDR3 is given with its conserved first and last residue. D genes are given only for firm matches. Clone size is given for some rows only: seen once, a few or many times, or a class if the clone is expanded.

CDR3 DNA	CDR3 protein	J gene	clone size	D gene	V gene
TGTGCCATCAGCAGGGACCTTAATGAAAAACTGTTTTTT	CAISRDLNEKLFF	TRBJ1-4	-	-	TRBV10-3
TGTGCCAGCAGCCCAAAGGTGGGCATCGGGGAGCTGTTTTTT	CASSPKVGIGELFF	TRBJ2-2	few	-	TRBV4-2
TGTGCCTGGAAGACCAAGGGGGGGTCCTACGAGCAGTACTTC	CAWKTKGGSYEQYF	TRBJ2-7	-	-	TRBV30
TGTGCCTGGAGTGTCGGGGTAGGCGCAGATACGCAGTATTTT	CAWSVGVGADTQYF	TRBJ2-3	once	-	TRBV30
TGTGCTAGCAGCCGAGGACTATCCTACAATGAGCAGTTCTTC	CASSRGLSYNEQFF	TRBJ2-1	once	-	TRBV7-7
TGTGCCAGCAGCTTGTCCGTTGGACAGGGTAACACAGATACGCAGTATTTT	CASSLSVGQGNTDTQYF	TRBJ2-3	-	TRBD1	TRBV5-4
TGTGCCAGCAGGATGGACAGGGCCACTAATGGTGAGCAGTTCTTC	CASRMDRATNGEQFF	TRBJ2-1	-	TRBD1	TRBV6-5
TGTGCCAGCAGCCCCCAGAGGGGGGGCTGGGGTGAAAAACTGTTTTTT	CASSPQRGGWGEKLFF	TRBJ1-4	-	-	TRBV7-2